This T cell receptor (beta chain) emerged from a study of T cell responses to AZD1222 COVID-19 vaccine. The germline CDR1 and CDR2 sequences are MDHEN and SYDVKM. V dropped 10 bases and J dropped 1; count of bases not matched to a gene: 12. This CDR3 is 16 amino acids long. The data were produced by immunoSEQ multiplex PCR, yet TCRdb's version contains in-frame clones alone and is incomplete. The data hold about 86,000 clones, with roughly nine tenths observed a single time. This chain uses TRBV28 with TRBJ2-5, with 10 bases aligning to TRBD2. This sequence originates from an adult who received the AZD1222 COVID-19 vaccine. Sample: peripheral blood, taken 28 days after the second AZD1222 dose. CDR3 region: CATTRAGGPFQETQYF. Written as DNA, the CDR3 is TGTGCCACCACAAGAGCGGGGGGGCCTTTCCAAGAGACCCAGTACTTC.